The 5 T cell receptor beta chains below were found in one sample sequenced in a study of blood T cell repertoires in COVID-19. The repertoire was sequenced with immunoSEQ multiplex PCR; TCRdb's copy has only in-frame clones and lacks some. The data contain about 40,000 clones, about 85% of them singletons. The specimen was peripheral blood. All receptors come from a man aged 45-65 years in a cohort sampled during active COVID-19.

Written as DNA, the CDR3 is TGTGCCAGCAGTTACGGACTATCAGGAGATACGCAGTATTTT. Translated, it gives CASSYGLSGDTQYF. This chain uses TRBV6-7 with TRBJ2-3, with a tentative D call TRBD2 (6 bases). TRBV6-7 is reported as an ORF; its role is uncertain. This CDR3 contains 14 residues. V gave up 2 bases and J gave up 5 bases, with 11 bases separating them.

The V gene is TRBV11-2, the J gene TRBJ2-1; TRBD2 aligns across 10 bases. The CDR3 is 19 residues long. Germline V gene data show CDR1 as SGHAT and CDR2 as FQNNGV. Trimming at V came to 5 bases and at J to 8 bases, leaving 21 bases not matched to a gene. In DNA, the CDR3 is TGTGCCAGCAGCCCCACCCCCCTTCTAGCGGGGGATGGGGCATATGAGCAGTTCTTC. This translates into CASSPTPLLAGDGAYEQFF. Variable domain in full (rest from reference TRBV11-2 and TRBJ2-1): EAGVAQSPRYKIIEKRQSVAFWCNPISGHATLYWYQQILGQGPKLLIQFQNNGVVDDSQLPKDRFSAERLKGVDSTLKIQPAKLEDSAVYLCASSPTPLLAGDGAYEQFFGPGTRLTVL.

The chain joins TRBV13 to TRBJ2-1, with TRBD2 matching over 7 bases. J lost 0 bases, V lost 5 bases, and 10 bases had no gene match. This CDR3 is 17 amino acids long. Germline values: CDR1 PRHDT, CDR2 FYEKMQ (reference sequence). CDR3 amino acids: CASSPRRGYSSYNEQFF. Here the CDR3 DNA reads TGTGCCAGCAGCCCCCGGCGGGGGTATAGCTCCTACAATGAGCAGTTCTTC. The full variable domain, in which reference TRBV13 and TRBJ2-1 provide the parts outside the CDR3, is AAGVIQSPRHLIKEKRETATLKCYPIPRHDTVYWYQQGPGQDPQFLISFYEKMQSDKGSIPDRFSAQQFSDYHSELNMSSLELGDSALYFCASSPRRGYSSYNEQFFGPGTRLTVL.

CDR3 amino acids: CASSLAGALEQYF. CDR3 DNA sequence: TGTGCCAGCAGCTTAGCAGGAGCCCTGGAGCAGTACTTC. This chain connects TRBV7-8 to TRBJ2-7; the D is unclear. V was clipped by 0 bases and J by 7 bases, with 10 bases between them. CDR1 SGHVS and CDR2 FQNEAQ come from the germline V gene. The CDR3 runs 13 residues.

This clone was counted once. The V gene is TRBV27, the J gene TRBJ1-6; perhaps TRBD1 as D (5 bases). V lost 3 bases and J 7 bases, leaving 13 bases between the germline ends. The CDR3 runs to 15 residues. Germline V gene data show CDR1 as MNHEY and CDR2 as SMNVEV (reference sequence). In nucleotides, the CDR3 is TGTGCCAGCAGTTTCCAGGGTAATCCCAATTCACCCCTCCACTTT. It translates to CASSFQGNPNSPLHF.